The 10 T cell receptor beta chains reported below all come from one sample, sequenced in a study of graft-versus-host responses after intestinal transplantation. For these TCRs, the target antigens are not known. Assay used: immunoSEQ multiplex PCR; TCRdb lists only in-frame clones, some missing. Of around 70,000 clones listed, around 90% were seen once; the top ten hold around 2.7%. The material was unstimulated CD8+ T cells sorted from spleen or lymph node cells, obtained before intestinal transplant. The receptors were sampled from a human donor who received an intestinal transplant.

J is TRBJ2-1 and V is TRBV5-4; possibly TRBD2 for D (6 bases). Trimming removed 4 bases at V and 1 base at J, with 9 bases between. The CDR3 runs 14 residues. The germline V gene has CDR1 SGHNT and CDR2 YYREEE (reference sequence). The CDR3 is CASSLSGSYNEQFF. The CDR3 region has the DNA TGTGCCAGCAGCCTTAGCGGATCCTACAATGAGCAGTTCTTC. The full variable domain, in which reference TRBV5-4 and TRBJ2-1 provide the parts outside the CDR3, is ETGVTQSPTHLIKTRGQQVTLRCSSQSGHNTVSWYQQALGQGPQFIFQYYREEENGRGNFPPRFSGLQFPNYSSELNVNALELDDSALYLCASSLSGSYNEQFFGPGTRLTVL.

The V and J genes are TRBV6-5 and TRBJ2-1; a possible D gene is TRBD2 (5 bases). Germline V gives CDR1 MNHEY, CDR2 SVGAGI. V lost 0 bases and J lost 8, with 11 bases in between. The CDR3 consists of 14 residues. The CDR3 loop is CASSYSRAADEQFF. DNA for the CDR3: TGTGCCAGCAGTTACTCGAGGGCAGCTGATGAGCAGTTCTTC.

This chain uses TRBV29-1 with TRBJ2-1; 14 bases are a match to TRBD2. CDR1 is SQVTM and CDR2 is ANQGSEA in the germline V gene. CDR3 length: 16 amino acids. The CDR3 nucleotides are TGCAGTACAGAAGCTGGGGGACTAGCGGGAGATGATGAGCAGTTCTTC. This encodes CSTEAGGLAGDDEQFF.

The rearrangement links TRBV6-1 to TRBJ1-6; D not resolved. The germline CDR1 and CDR2 sequences are MNHNS and SASEGT. Trimming stripped 4 bases from V and 7 bases from J, with 11 bases between. The CDR3 has 14 residues. CDR3 nucleotides: TGTGCCAGCAGTGCCCTTTCGGAGAATTCACCCCTCCACTTT. This codes for CASSALSENSPLHF.

The genes are TRBV27 and TRBJ2-5, with 11 bases matching TRBD2. With V trimmed by 6 bases and J by 1 base, 7 bases remained unmatched. The CDR3 loop spans 16 amino acids. CDR1 MNHEY and CDR2 SMNVEV come from the germline V gene (reference sequence). CDR3 sequence (DNA): TGTGCCAGCAGAACCTTAGCGGGAGGGCCCCAAGAGACCCAGTACTTC. As protein: CASRTLAGGPQETQYF.

This clone was seen just once. The V and J genes are TRBV7-8 and TRBJ1-2, with 8 bases aligning to TRBD1. The germline V gene encodes CDR1 SGHVS and CDR2 FQNEAQ. With 4 bases clipped from V and 8 bases from J, the junction kept 6 bases outside the gene matches. CDR3 length equals 13 residues. The DNA of the CDR3 is TGTGCCAGCAGCTCAGGACAGGGTGGGGGCTACACCTTC. This encodes CASSSGQGGGYTF.

This rearrangement joins TRBV10-3 to TRBJ1-5, with TRBD1 identical over 7 bases. This CDR3 spans 15 amino acids. Germline CDR1 and CDR2: ENHRY and SYGVKD. J gave up 0 bases and V 3 bases, and 2 bases lay outside the gene matches. In DNA, the CDR3 is TGTGCCATCAGTGAAGGGGGCATTAGCAATCAGCCCCAGCATTTT. Protein sequence: CAISEGGISNQPQHF.

V gene TRBV6-1 combines with J gene TRBJ2-3; TRBD2 matches 11 bases. In germline, CDR1 is MNHNS, CDR2 SASEGT. The CDR3 extends over 15 amino acids. J gave up 1 base and V 8 bases, and 5 bases lay outside the gene matches. CDR3 amino acids: CASSLTSGGTDTQYF. CDR3 coding DNA: TGTGCCAGCTCCCTGACTAGCGGGGGCACAGATACGCAGTATTTT.

As DNA, the CDR3 is TGTGCCAGCAGTCCCCGGACTAGCGGGAGGGCCGGTTACAATGAGCAGTTCTTC. Protein product: CASSPRTSGRAGYNEQFF. This chain connects TRBV28 to TRBJ2-1; TRBD2 agrees at 15 bases. The germline gives CDR1 MDHEN, CDR2 SYDVKM. This CDR3 is 18 amino acids long. Germline trimming cut 5 bases from V and 4 bases from J; bases unmatched to any gene: 9.

The chain combines TRBV10-3 with TRBJ1-5; no firm D call. The CDR3 spans 14 residues. Trimming pared 4 bases from V and 3 bases from J, leaving 10 bases between. Per the germline V gene, CDR1 is ENHRY and CDR2 is SYGVKD. The CDR3 nucleotides are TGTGCCATCAGTGTTGAGGATATCAATCAGCCCCAGCATTTT. Amino acid sequence: CAISVEDINQPQHF.